This T cell receptor (beta chain) is drawn from a study of blood T cell repertoires in COVID-19. Profiling relied on immunoSEQ multiplex PCR, and the TCRdb table lists in-frame clones only, not all of them. Of approximately 230,000 clones in the sample, under 90% were seen once. The CDR3 runs to 15 residues. Per the germline V gene, CDR1 is PRHDT and CDR2 is FYEKMQ (reference sequence). Trimming removed 1 base from V and 1 base from J, with 10 bases in between. The sequencing input was PBMCs or T cells enriched from blood (not recorded which). This TCR was recovered from a man aged 18 to 29 who had recovered from COVID-19. The rearrangement uses TRBV13 and TRBJ2-5; D might be TRBD1 (6 bases). The CDR3 sequence: CASSLVGRGQETQYF. The CDR3 bases are TGTGCCAGCAGCTTAGTCGGCAGGGGCCAAGAGACCCAGTACTTC.